This T cell receptor (beta chain) was identified during a study of shared T cell receptors in the human thymus. Produced via immunoSEQ multiplex PCR; TCRdb's table is partial and in-frame only. Among 500,000 to 750,000 clones listed, over 75% were seen once. These data were likewise used in another study, on human thymus T cells. That study adds: The source of the thymus tissue was resections taken during corrective heart surgery. Gene usage (both V and J) appeared biased in thymic and blood repertoires. Highly overlapping thymic repertoires in unrelated individuals were reported by related research.

The receptor was isolated from a boy under three years old with a congenital heart defect. The specimen was thymocytes.

This CDR3 reads CASSRKEGGTPYEQYF. In DNA form, the CDR3 reads TGTGCCAGCAGCCGGAAAGAGGGAGGGACCCCCTACGAGCAGTACTTC. J is TRBJ2-7 and V is TRBV5-4; 7 nucleotides align to TRBD2. The junction had 12 bases not matched to a gene; V was cut back by 4 bases and J by 2 bases. CDR1 is SGHNT, CDR2 YYREEE, per germline (reference sequence). The CDR3 spans 16 residues.